This T cell receptor beta chain derives from a study of identical twins (dated by TCRdb to about 2016). Describing the broader study: To test whether fetal clonotypes persist, the study used deep sequencing on TCR alpha and beta repertoires from monozygotic twins, unrelated adults of various ages, and cord blood. To rule out contamination, replicate twin experiments were performed at different times with different library preparation protocols. The paper as a whole reports these results and caveats: Out-of-frame TCR alpha sharing in monozygotic twins was systematically underestimated by recombination models, whereas sharing between unrelated individuals was in agreement with the recombination models. Invariant T cells such as MAIT and iNKT could partly confound zero-insertion analyses, though diverse VJ usage argued against this for most clonotypes. Fewer insertions were carried by abundant cord blood beta clonotypes; a weaker similar trend was observed in young adult naive repertoires, while no such trend was observed in memory repertoires. In beta out-of-frame sequences, excess twin sharing was weaker, because having fewer shared sequences lowered the signal-to-noise ratio. Because the same donors could not be followed over many years, the conclusions relied on cross-sectional statistical analysis. Out-of-frame TCR alpha sequences shared between twins showed an excess of low generation-probability sequences compared with coincidental sharing between unrelated individuals.

This clonotype was observed at least ten times. Its antigen is currently not known. Within one base of it there is no much larger clone, and no base qualities were kept. The junction shows trimming of 4 bases on V and 8 bases on J, plus 17 bases between the germline ends. From a lookup of the germline V gene, CDR1 and CDR2 are SGHTS and YDEGEE. From the cysteine up to the phenylalanine, the CDR3 has a length of 14 residues. Just CDR3 DNA is preserved here, 42 bases in frame from base 1. Libraries were constructed by 5' RACE. For sequencing, an Illumina HiSeq 2000 was employed. A universal primer binding site was added through template switching, and the final cDNA carried a unique molecular identifier so that TCR cDNA molecules could be counted accurately. First-strand cDNA for TCR alpha and beta chains was synthesized from specific primers in the conserved constant-segment region. To control for contamination, every cDNA library carried two barcodes: a SMART-Mk sample barcode plus Illumina barcodes. TruSeq adapter sequences along with Illumina sample barcodes were introduced in two successive PCR steps. TCR alpha and beta cDNA libraries were sequenced on the Illumina HiSeq platform with custom primers. The authors processed their data as follows. MiGEC was used to process raw reads and extract unique molecular identifiers, and MiXCR was used to find CDR3 positions. Recombination models were inferred per individual with the repgenHMM and IGoR tools using an EM algorithm. Shared clonotype analysis was performed with the tcR package in R, normalizing sharing by the product of cloneset sizes. Out-of-frame nonproductive sequences were analyzed to study raw recombination free of thymic and clonal selection effects. TCRdb handled the public reads itself, with Q25 trimming in fastp and clone calling in MiXCR, and kept productive beta chains. All rows with the same CDR3 protein become a single entry with the most common DNA and genes. TCRdb, not the original authors, processed these V and J calls. Recorded for this sample are 640,000 or so distinct CDR3 sequences; around 6% of them occurred a single time. Roughly 1.6% of the sample lies in the top ten.

Every donor was a healthy Caucasian. Three unrelated non-twin adults were also sequenced: a male aged 18 to 30, a male aged 50 to 60 and a female aged 50 to 60. Miltenyi CD45RO+ enrichment and human naive T-cell isolation kits were used to isolate memory (CD45RO+) and naive T cells from PBMC. The specimen was naive T cells sorted from blood. Reading the label with the study, this specimen's cell subset or site is: cells isolated with a human naive T-cell isolation kit. This TCR was sampled from a man between 18 and 29 years old in good health. The V and J segments used are TRBV5-8 and TRBJ2-3, with a tentative D gene TRBD1 over 6 matching bases. The nucleotides read TGTGCCAGCAGCCTTAGACAGGACAAGTTTACGCAGTATTTT. This gives the protein CASSLRQDKFTQYF. The full variable domain, completed from the reference TRBV5-8 and TRBJ2-3 proteins outside the CDR3, reads EAGVTQSPTHLIKTRGQQATLRCSPISGHTSVYWYQQALGLGLQFLLWYDEGEERNRGNFPPRFSGRQFPNYSSELNVNALELEDSALYLCASSLRQDKFTQYFGPGTRLTVL.